Each of the 2 T cell receptor beta chains below was sequenced from the same sample in a study of cytomegalovirus exposure and HLA in healthy donors. Both 60 Vbeta primers and 13 Jbeta primers went into the PCR. This table comes from immunoSEQ multiplex PCR, and its TCRdb copy is limited to in-frame clones, with some not included. Of more than 65,000 clones in the sample, 60% to 75% were seen once. Source material: PBMCs. Receptors were obtained from a woman aged 55-75 years in good health and CMV-seropositive.

This chain links TRBV11-3 with TRBJ2-1, with TRBD2 identical over 12 bases. CDR3 length: 18 amino acids. Germline V gene data show CDR1 as SGHNT and CDR2 as YENEEA. The V and J ends lost 4 bases and 6 bases, in that order; junction bases with no gene match: 13. CDR3 sequence (DNA): TGTGCCAGCAGCTCTTCGAGGACTAGCGGGGTTCTTCGCAATGAGCAGTTCTTC. This translates into CASSSSRTSGVLRNEQFF.

This clone was observed a single time. The V and J genes are TRBV30 and TRBJ1-5; 9 bases fit TRBD1. CDR3 size: 14 residues. Per germline, CDR1 GTSNPN and CDR2 SVGIG (reference sequence). The V gene end was trimmed by 1 base and the J gene end by 6 bases; junction bases not matched to a gene: 4. CDR3 bases: TGTGCCTGGAGTGGGGGGACAGGGTTTCAGCCCCAGCATTTT. Translated, it gives CAWSGGTGFQPQHF.